The rows below give T cell receptor beta chains drawn from one sample of a study of T cells after yellow fever vaccination. Using its own MiXCR run on the 5' RACE reads, TCRdb lists one record per CDR3 protein. The data contain roughly 330,000 distinct CDR3 sequences, around 3.9% of them singletons. The input for sequencing was PBMCs, taken 5 days after the yellow fever booster vaccination. The receptor set was obtained from a man younger than 35 who received the YFV17D yellow fever vaccine. Both conserved end residues are trimmed from each CDR3. Clone size, where shown, is once, few, many, or a class for clones that have expanded.

CDR3aa: ASSLNPGTDTEAF
v_gene: TRBV5-1
j_gene: TRBJ1-1
abundance: .
len: 13

CDR3aa: ASSHPLGDSPLH
v_gene: TRBV4-2
j_gene: TRBJ1-6
abundance: few
len: 12

CDR3aa: ASKGLVGYTEAF
v_gene: TRBV6-2/TRBV6-3
j_gene: TRBJ1-1
abundance: few
len: 12

CDR3aa: ASSPWADSPLH
v_gene: TRBV27
j_gene: TRBJ1-6
abundance: many
len: 11

CDR3aa: ASSPSRGGSGNTIY
v_gene: TRBV18
j_gene: TRBJ1-3
abundance: many
len: 14

CDR3aa: ASSPTGPDTGYT
v_gene: TRBV18
j_gene: TRBJ1-2
abundance: .
len: 12

CDR3aa: ASSSRQGIKF
v_gene: TRBV11-1
j_gene: TRBJ2-1
abundance: .
len: 10

CDR3aa: ASSLALAVHEQF
v_gene: TRBV5-1
j_gene: TRBJ2-1
abundance: many
len: 12

CDR3aa: ASSESLDFSYEQY
v_gene: TRBV25-1
j_gene: TRBJ2-7
abundance: many
len: 13

CDR3aa: ASSQPGENIQY
v_gene: TRBV28
j_gene: TRBJ2-4
abundance: .
len: 11

CDR3aa: ASSQGTGFAYEQY
v_gene: TRBV4-3
j_gene: TRBJ2-7
abundance: few
len: 13

CDR3aa: SARVSGTDTQY
v_gene: TRBV20-1
j_gene: TRBJ2-3
abundance: many
len: 11

CDR3aa: AFTVSYGYT
v_gene: TRBV30
j_gene: TRBJ1-2
abundance: .
len: 9

CDR3aa: SARSPTGGDGFPQY
v_gene: TRBV20-1
j_gene: TRBJ2-3
abundance: many
len: 14

CDR3aa: ASSPPQGVSGANVLT
v_gene: TRBV18
j_gene: TRBJ2-6
abundance: .
len: 15

CDR3aa: ASSYDNSGPQH
v_gene: TRBV6-2/TRBV6-3
j_gene: TRBJ1-5
abundance: many
len: 11

CDR3aa: ASSPGTGLPEAF
v_gene: TRBV5-1
j_gene: TRBJ1-1
abundance: .
len: 12

CDR3aa: SARDLRRQSSYNSPLH
v_gene: TRBV20-1
j_gene: TRBJ1-6
abundance: .
len: 16

CDR3aa: ASSHGGGGPYNEQF
v_gene: TRBV7-2
j_gene: TRBJ2-1
abundance: many
len: 14

CDR3aa: ASSSIRRLGLTYGYT
v_gene: TRBV11-2
j_gene: TRBJ1-2
abundance: few
len: 15

CDR3aa: ASSDLGYQPQH
v_gene: TRBV6-1
j_gene: TRBJ1-5
abundance: many
len: 11

CDR3aa: ASSFMANYGYT
v_gene: TRBV5-6
j_gene: TRBJ1-2
abundance: .
len: 11

CDR3aa: ASSHLLGGPTVTEAF
v_gene: TRBV12-3/TRBV12-4
j_gene: TRBJ1-1
abundance: .
len: 15

CDR3aa: ASSSGGAGETQY
v_gene: TRBV5-1
j_gene: TRBJ2-5
abundance: many
len: 12